One T cell receptor beta chain is described in this entry. Its target is unknown. Germline CDR1 reads SGHRS; CDR2 reads YFSETQ. Trimming removed 5 bases from V and 4 bases from J, with 21 bases in between. This CDR3 is 16 amino acids long. The data were taken from a study of T cell repertoires in cytomegalovirus infection. Study at large: CMV infection and matching HLA type were both indicated by public TCR beta signatures. Findings of the study overall: HLA-C-restricted, CMV-specific TCR beta clonotypes were dominant ex vivo.

TCRdb itself ran the reads through MiXCR, one entry per CDR3 protein. The sample contains 100,000 to 150,000 distinct CDR3 sequences, 7% to 10% of which appear only once. The specimen was PBMCs. This clonotype was sampled from a human donor in good health (CMV status not recorded). Some clones in this sample may be carry-over from other donors' samples. This chain uses TRBV5-1 with TRBJ1-1; D remains unclear. CDR3 amino acids: CASSRSQESWGTEAFF. The CDR3 nucleotides read TGCGCCAGCAGTCGCAGTCAAGAATCCTGGGGCACTGAAGCTTTCTTT.